Listed below are T cell receptor beta chains from one sample, sequenced in a study of blood T cell repertoires in COVID-19. Data came from immunoSEQ multiplex PCR; TCRdb stores just in-frame clones and leaves some out. Altogether 95,000 or so clones are present, 60% to 85% being singletons, with the ten largest covering around 18%. The sequenced sample consisted of peripheral blood. The receptors come from a woman aged 80 or older with active or convalescent COVID-19. The CDR3 runs from the conserved cysteine through the conserved F or W. The D gene is left open where the match is weak. Clone size is not always given. Where it is, it says once, few, many or a class for expanded clones.

TRBD2	-	TRBV7-8	TRBJ2-5	TGTGCCAGCAGCCCCCGACTAGCGGGAGGGGCAGAGACCCAGTACTTC	CASSPRLAGGAETQYF
TRBD2	-	TRBV27	TRBJ2-3	TGTGCCAGCAGTTTGATTTCGGGCGGGAGGGCCGCGGATACGCAGTATTTT	CASSLISGGRAADTQYF
TRBD2	-	TRBV14	TRBJ2-3	TGTGCCAGCAGCCTTGCCCGGGGGGGTACGCAGTATTTT	CASSLARGGTQYF
-	-	TRBV5-5	TRBJ2-2	TGTGCCAGCAGCGTGGGAGGGAACACCGGGGAGCTGTTTTTT	CASSVGGNTGELFF
-	-	TRBV19	TRBJ2-4	TGTGCCAGTAGTATAGGGGGGACACAGAAAAACATTCAGTACTTC	CASSIGGTQKNIQYF
-	-	TRBV6-2/TRBV6-3	TRBJ1-1	TGTGCCAGCAGTTACGAGGGTCGCGGCATGAACACTGAAGCTTTCTTT	CASSYEGRGMNTEAFF
-	-	TRBV9	TRBJ2-2	TGTGCCAGCAGCGCGAGGGTAACCGGGGAGCTGTTTTTT	CASSARVTGELFF
-	-	TRBV7-2	TRBJ2-1	TGTGCCAGCAGCTTAGGCACAGCTTCCTACAATGAGCAGTTCTTC	CASSLGTASYNEQFF
TRBD1	-	TRBV10-3	TRBJ1-2	TGTGCCATCAGTGAGCTGACAGGGGGTCGGAATGGCTACACCTTC	CAISELTGGRNGYTF
-	-	TRBV6-5	TRBJ1-6	TGTGCCAGCAACCTAGGGGCCCTTTCACCCCTCCACTTT	CASNLGALSPLHF
TRBD2	few	TRBV4-3	TRBJ2-1	TGCGCCAGCAGCCAAGGGTTCGGCCTAGCGGGAGCTATTTCCTACAATGAGCAGTTCTTC	CASSQGFGLAGAISYNEQFF
TRBD2	-	TRBV9	TRBJ2-1	TGTGCCAGCAGCGTCATGACTAGCGGCGGCGCCGAGCAGTTCTTC	CASSVMTSGGAEQFF
-	-	TRBV7-3	TRBJ2-5	TGTGCCAGCAGCCCCCGGGTGGAGGAGACCCAGTACTTC	CASSPRVEETQYF
-	-	TRBV7-2	TRBJ2-7	TGTGCCAGCAGCTACCGACAGGGAGGCTACGAGCAGTACTTC	CASSYRQGGYEQYF
-	few	TRBV5-4	TRBJ1-5	TGTGCCAGCAGCCTCTCCCGGGCGGGTCAGCCCCAGCATTTT	CASSLSRAGQPQHF
-	-	TRBV24-1	TRBJ2-1	TGTGCCACCAGTGACCCTAGGGGAGGAGGTGAGCAGTTCTTC	CATSDPRGGGEQFF
-	-	TRBV9	TRBJ2-5	TGTGCCAGCAGCGTAGGTGGAGGGGAGGAGACCCAGTACTTC	CASSVGGGEETQYF
-	-	TRBV6-6	TRBJ2-5	TGTGCCAGCAGTCGGAGCGGACCGAACCAAGAGACCCAGTACTTC	CASSRSGPNQETQYF
-	-	TRBV18	TRBJ1-1	TGTGCCAGCTCACAACAGGGAGTCTTGCCCCCAGCTTTCTTT	CASSQQGVLPPAFF
-	-	TRBV7-9	TRBJ2-2	TGTGCCAGCAGTTATAACACCGGGGAGCTGTTTTTT	CASSYNTGELFF
-	-	TRBV15	TRBJ1-1	TGTGCCACCAGCAGAGATGGGGGCGTGAACACTGAAGCTTTCTTT	CATSRDGGVNTEAFF
-	-	TRBV5-6	TRBJ2-3	TGTGCCAGCAGCCTCCGTGGGCGTGGTACGCAGTATTTT	CASSLRGRGTQYF
TRBD2	-	TRBV4-3	TRBJ2-3	TGCGCCAGCAGCCAAGCCAGCGGGAGTGGGGTTAGTACGCAGTATTTT	CASSQASGSGVSTQYF
-	many	TRBV5-5	TRBJ1-4	TGTGCCAGCACGGCAAGCCTAGTTGCAACTAATGAAAAACTGTTTTTT	CASTASLVATNEKLFF
TRBD2	-	TRBV10-3	TRBJ2-2	TGTGCCATCGGTACTAGCGGGACCTGGGAGGGCACCGGGGAGCTGTTTTTT	CAIGTSGTWEGTGELFF
-	once	TRBV6-5	TRBJ2-1	TGTGCCAGCAAACGGCAGGGGATTACCAATGAGCAGTTCTTC	CASKRQGITNEQFF
-	-	TRBV7-9	TRBJ2-7	TGTGCCAGCAGCTTCAGGGTTTCCGAGCAGTACTTC	CASSFRVSEQYF
-	-	TRBV5-1	TRBJ2-3	TGTGCCAGCAGCTTGGGGCAGGTATTAGATACGCAGTATTTT	CASSLGQVLDTQYF
-	once	TRBV5-1	TRBJ1-2	TGTGCCAGCACCAGTACGGGGGGCTACACCTTC	CASTSTGGYTF
-	many	TRBV24-1	TRBJ2-3	TGTGCCACCAGTGATTTGCGGGGCACAGATACGCAGTATTTT	CATSDLRGTDTQYF
TRBD1	-	TRBV25-1	TRBJ2-7	TGTGCCAGCAGTGAATTGGGGACAGATTTCGAGCAGTACTTC	CASSELGTDFEQYF
-	many	TRBV2	TRBJ2-7	TGTGCCAGCACTGGCGGCTCCTACGAGCAGTACTTC	CASTGGSYEQYF
TRBD1	-	TRBV5-1	TRBJ1-3	TGTGCCAGCAGCCCCCAGGGGGGCACCATATATTTT	CASSPQGGTIYF
TRBD1	once	TRBV4-2	TRBJ2-2	TGTGCCAGCAGCCCCCCCGCCGGGACAGGGCGCACCGGGGAGCTGTTTTTT	CASSPPAGTGRTGELFF
-	few	TRBV5-1	TRBJ2-1	TGCGCCAGCAGCTTCCCGCGGGGCTCCTACAATGAGCAGTTCTTC	CASSFPRGSYNEQFF
-	-	TRBV7-8	TRBJ1-1	TGTGCCAGCAGCTTAGGTTTACAGTTCACTGAAGCTTTCTTT	CASSLGLQFTEAFF
-	few	TRBV18	TRBJ2-5	TGTGCCAGCTCACCCCCGTACGGAGAGACCCAGTACTTC	CASSPPYGETQYF
TRBD1	-	TRBV6-4	TRBJ1-3	TGTGCCAGCAGTGACCCACCTCAGGGGGAGAGAAACACCATATATTTT	CASSDPPQGERNTIYF